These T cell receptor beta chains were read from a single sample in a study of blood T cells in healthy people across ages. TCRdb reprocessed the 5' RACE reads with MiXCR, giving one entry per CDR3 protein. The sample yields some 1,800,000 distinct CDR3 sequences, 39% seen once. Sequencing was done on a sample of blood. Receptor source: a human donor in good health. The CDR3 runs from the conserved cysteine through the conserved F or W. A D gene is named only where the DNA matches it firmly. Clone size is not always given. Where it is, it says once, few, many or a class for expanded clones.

CDR3 protein: CSARSPTSGGGEQFF
CDR3 DNA: TGCAGTGCCCGTTCCCCCACTAGCGGGGGCGGTGAGCAGTTCTTC
clone size: few
D gene: TRBD2
V gene: TRBV20-1
J gene: TRBJ2-1

CDR3 protein: CSAAQTGHGYTF
CDR3 DNA: TGCAGTGCGGCTCAGACAGGGCACGGCTACACCTTC
clone size: few
D gene: TRBD1
V gene: TRBV20-1
J gene: TRBJ1-2

CDR3 protein: CRPPGDEAFF
CDR3 DNA: TGCAGACCCCCGGGGGATGAAGCTTTCTTT
clone size: .
D gene: .
V gene: TRBV20-1
J gene: TRBJ1-1

CDR3 protein: CATSSNRGSPLHF
CDR3 DNA: TGTGCCACCAGCAGCAACAGAGGGTCACCCCTCCACTTT
clone size: .
D gene: .
V gene: TRBV15
J gene: TRBJ1-6

CDR3 protein: CASSPNRGGGETQYF
CDR3 DNA: TGTGCCAGCAGCCCTAACCGGGGGGGAGGGGAGACCCAGTACTTC
clone size: .
D gene: TRBD2
V gene: TRBV6-5
J gene: TRBJ2-5

CDR3 protein: CASSAGTERTGELFF
CDR3 DNA: TGTGCCAGCAGCGCCGGGACAGAAAGAACCGGGGAGCTGTTTTTT
clone size: .
D gene: TRBD1
V gene: TRBV2
J gene: TRBJ2-2

CDR3 protein: CASSRSNTDTQYF
CDR3 DNA: TGTGCCAGCAGCCGGTCCAACACAGATACGCAGTATTTT
clone size: .
D gene: .
V gene: TRBV11-2
J gene: TRBJ2-3

CDR3 protein: CASLSPQGHSNQPQHF
CDR3 DNA: TGTGCCAGCCTTAGCCCCCAGGGGCATAGCAATCAGCCCCAGCATTTT
clone size: .
D gene: .
V gene: TRBV28
J gene: TRBJ1-5

CDR3 protein: CSARSSGGPYNEQFF
CDR3 DNA: TGCAGTGCTAGAAGTAGCGGGGGACCCTACAATGAGCAGTTCTTC
clone size: .
D gene: TRBD2
V gene: TRBV20-1
J gene: TRBJ2-1

CDR3 protein: CASSAQGTRATGYTF
CDR3 DNA: TGCGCCAGCAGCGCACAGGGTACCCGGGCGACTGGCTACACCTTC
clone size: .
D gene: .
V gene: TRBV5-1
J gene: TRBJ1-2

CDR3 protein: CASSWDLPSEQFF
CDR3 DNA: TGTGCCAGTAGTTGGGACTTGCCCAGTGAGCAGTTCTTC
clone size: few
D gene: .
V gene: TRBV19
J gene: TRBJ2-1

CDR3 protein: CSVEFGAGTDTQYF
CDR3 DNA: TGCAGCGTTGAATTCGGGGCTGGCACAGATACGCAGTATTTT
clone size: .
D gene: .
V gene: TRBV29-1
J gene: TRBJ2-3

CDR3 protein: CASSLALRGKNTDTQYF
CDR3 DNA: TGTGCCAGCAGCTTAGCCCTTCGGGGGAAAAACACAGATACGCAGTATTTT
clone size: once
D gene: .
V gene: TRBV13
J gene: TRBJ2-3

CDR3 protein: CAISGQAYTEAFF
CDR3 DNA: TGTGCCATCAGCGGACAGGCGTACACTGAAGCTTTCTTT
clone size: .
D gene: TRBD1
V gene: TRBV7-2
J gene: TRBJ1-1

CDR3 protein: CASSPRGGRGDTQYF
CDR3 DNA: TGTGCCAGCAGCCCAAGGGGGGGAAGAGGAGATACGCAGTATTTT
clone size: .
D gene: .
V gene: TRBV7-2
J gene: TRBJ2-3

CDR3 protein: CASSQGPGDTNEQYF
CDR3 DNA: TGCGCCAGCAGCCAAGGTCCCGGGGATACCAACGAGCAGTACTTC
clone size: few
D gene: .
V gene: TRBV4-3
J gene: TRBJ2-7

CDR3 protein: CASSRGAVTEAFF
CDR3 DNA: TGTGCCAGCAGCAGGGGTGCGGTCACTGAAGCTTTCTTT
clone size: few
D gene: .
V gene: TRBV6-5
J gene: TRBJ1-1

CDR3 protein: CASTRSQETQYF
CDR3 DNA: TGTGCCAGCACGCGGTCCCAAGAGACCCAGTACTTC
clone size: .
D gene: .
V gene: TRBV2
J gene: TRBJ2-5

CDR3 protein: CASSLRRQGLIPRFTNYGYTF
CDR3 DNA: TGTGCCAGCAGCCTCCGTCGTCAAGGGCTGATCCCGAGGTTTACTAACTATGGCTACACCTTC
clone size: .
D gene: .
V gene: TRBV12-3/TRBV12-4
J gene: TRBJ1-2

CDR3 protein: CASSLAPMGFGNYGYTF
CDR3 DNA: TGCGCCAGCAGCTTGGCCCCCATGGGGTTTGGTAACTATGGCTACACCTTC
clone size: few
D gene: .
V gene: TRBV5-1
J gene: TRBJ1-2

CDR3 protein: CASSEFFLGQGAFEGGYTF
CDR3 DNA: TGTGCCAGCAGTGAATTCTTTTTGGGGCAGGGGGCTTTTGAGGGTGGCTACACCTTC
clone size: .
D gene: TRBD1
V gene: TRBV25-1
J gene: TRBJ1-2

CDR3 protein: CSVIDRGGETQYF
CDR3 DNA: TGCAGCGTTATTGACAGGGGGGGAGAGACCCAGTACTTC
clone size: few
D gene: TRBD1
V gene: TRBV29-1
J gene: TRBJ2-5

CDR3 protein: CASSQGLGAEAEQYF
CDR3 DNA: TGTGCCAGCAGCCAAGGGCTAGGAGCTGAGGCCGAGCAGTACTTC
clone size: .
D gene: .
V gene: TRBV3-1
J gene: TRBJ2-7

CDR3 protein: CARSQSGTTDTQYF
CDR3 DNA: TGCGCCCGCAGCCAATCGGGGACCACAGATACGCAGTATTTT
clone size: .
D gene: .
V gene: TRBV4-3
J gene: TRBJ2-3

CDR3 protein: CSAGGGTHGYTF
CDR3 DNA: TGCAGCGCCGGCGGAGGGACTCATGGCTACACCTTC
clone size: .
D gene: .
V gene: TRBV29-1
J gene: TRBJ1-2

CDR3 protein: CSARSSQGSTEAFF
CDR3 DNA: TGCAGTGCTAGGTCTTCTCAGGGGTCCACTGAAGCTTTCTTT
clone size: few
D gene: .
V gene: TRBV20-1
J gene: TRBJ1-1

CDR3 protein: CASSLTPWRDMNTEAFF
CDR3 DNA: TGTGCCAGCAGTCTCACCCCCTGGCGGGATATGAACACTGAAGCTTTCTTT
clone size: .
D gene: .
V gene: TRBV28
J gene: TRBJ1-1

CDR3 protein: CASSLSYIYEQYF
CDR3 DNA: TGTGCCAGCAGTTTATCGTACATCTACGAGCAGTACTTC
clone size: .
D gene: .
V gene: TRBV27
J gene: TRBJ2-7

CDR3 protein: CASSISGMGLVTNEKLFF
CDR3 DNA: TGTGCCAGTAGTATATCTGGGATGGGTCTAGTGACTAATGAAAAACTGTTTTTT
clone size: few
D gene: .
V gene: TRBV19
J gene: TRBJ1-4

CDR3 protein: CASSKVESWANYGYTF
CDR3 DNA: TGTGCCAGCAGCAAAGTGGAGAGCTGGGCTAACTATGGCTACACCTTC
clone size: .
D gene: .
V gene: TRBV21-1
J gene: TRBJ1-2

CDR3 protein: CATGAGAYYNEQFF
CDR3 DNA: TGTGCCACCGGAGCGGGGGCCTACTACAATGAGCAGTTCTTC
clone size: .
D gene: TRBD2
V gene: TRBV27
J gene: TRBJ2-1

CDR3 protein: CASTPSVATNEKLFF
CDR3 DNA: TGTGCCAGCACCCCGTCGGTGGCAACTAATGAAAAACTGTTTTTT
clone size: few
D gene: .
V gene: TRBV7-9
J gene: TRBJ1-4

CDR3 protein: CASSYLGDLRTSYEQYF
CDR3 DNA: TGTGCCAGCAGTTATCTTGGGGACCTAAGAACCTCCTACGAGCAGTACTTC
clone size: few
D gene: .
V gene: TRBV6-2/TRBV6-3
J gene: TRBJ2-7

CDR3 protein: CASSFSGVNTDTQYF
CDR3 DNA: TGCGCCAGCAGCTTTAGCGGGGTAAACACAGATACGCAGTATTTT
clone size: .
D gene: TRBD2
V gene: TRBV5-1
J gene: TRBJ2-3

CDR3 protein: CASTDPYQPQHF
CDR3 DNA: TGTGCCAGCACCGACCCCTATCAGCCCCAGCATTTT
clone size: .
D gene: .
V gene: TRBV6-1
J gene: TRBJ1-5

CDR3 protein: CASVRRAGQIDNSPLHF
CDR3 DNA: .
clone size: .
D gene: .
V gene: TRBV12-5
J gene: TRBJ1-6

CDR3 protein: CSARDLLAGESDTQYF
CDR3 DNA: TGCAGTGCTAGAGATCTCCTAGCGGGGGAGTCAGATACGCAGTATTTT
clone size: .
D gene: TRBD2
V gene: TRBV20-1
J gene: TRBJ2-3

CDR3 protein: CSASADSGEKLFF
CDR3 DNA: TGCAGTGCTAGTGCGGACAGTGGGGAAAAACTGTTTTTT
clone size: .
D gene: .
V gene: TRBV20-1
J gene: TRBJ1-4

CDR3 protein: CASSQVSGLSRQAFF
CDR3 DNA: TGCGCCAGCAGCCAAGTCTCCGGACTGAGCCGACAAGCTTTCTTT
clone size: .
D gene: .
V gene: TRBV4-1
J gene: TRBJ1-1

CDR3 protein: CASMGTGDQPQHF
CDR3 DNA: TGTGCCAGCATGGGCACAGGGGATCAGCCCCAGCATTTT
clone size: .
D gene: TRBD1
V gene: TRBV12-3/TRBV12-4
J gene: TRBJ1-5

CDR3 protein: CASSELTGNNSPLHF
CDR3 DNA: TGTGCCAGCAGTGAATTAACAGGAAATAATTCACCCCTCCACTTT
clone size: few
D gene: .
V gene: TRBV25-1
J gene: TRBJ1-6

CDR3 protein: CSASPVFPAPTTNEKLFF
CDR3 DNA: TGCAGTGCTAGCCCCGTTTTTCCAGCACCAACAACTAATGAAAAACTGTTTTTT
clone size: .
D gene: .
V gene: TRBV20-1
J gene: TRBJ1-4

CDR3 protein: CASSISTGIFDYGYTF
CDR3 DNA: TGTGCCAGCAGCATCTCTACAGGGATTTTCGACTATGGCTACACCTTC
clone size: .
D gene: .
V gene: TRBV5-6
J gene: TRBJ1-2

CDR3 protein: CASSLEPADTQYF
CDR3 DNA: TGCGCCAGCAGCTTGGAGCCGGCAGATACGCAGTATTTT
clone size: .
D gene: .
V gene: TRBV5-1
J gene: TRBJ2-3

CDR3 protein: CASSSSGRVKQETQYF
CDR3 DNA: TGTGCCAGCAGTTCTAGTGGACGGGTTAAACAAGAGACCCAGTACTTC
clone size: .
D gene: .
V gene: TRBV12-3/TRBV12-4
J gene: TRBJ2-5

CDR3 protein: CASSPWLSGGYEQYF
CDR3 DNA: TGTGCCAGCAGCCCCTGGCTTAGCGGGGGTTACGAGCAGTACTTC
clone size: .
D gene: TRBD2
V gene: TRBV3-1
J gene: TRBJ2-7

CDR3 protein: CASSQGRFGHTQYF
CDR3 DNA: TGTGCCAGCAGCCAAGGGAGGTTCGGTCATACGCAGTATTTT
clone size: few
D gene: .
V gene: TRBV3-1
J gene: TRBJ2-3

CDR3 protein: CSVAKRAFNTEAFF
CDR3 DNA: TGCAGCGTGGCAAAACGGGCTTTCAACACTGAAGCTTTCTTT
clone size: few
D gene: .
V gene: TRBV29-1
J gene: TRBJ1-1

CDR3 protein: CASRRGQGSGYTF
CDR3 DNA: TGTGCCAGCAGACGCGGACAGGGGTCTGGCTACACCTTC
clone size: .
D gene: TRBD1
V gene: TRBV6-5
J gene: TRBJ1-2

CDR3 protein: CASSLLGLPGNTQYF
CDR3 DNA: TGTGCCAGCAGCCTGCTCGGCCTGCCGGGGAATACGCAGTATTTT
clone size: .
D gene: .
V gene: TRBV7-3
J gene: TRBJ2-3

CDR3 protein: CASGTTGSETQYF
CDR3 DNA: TGTGCCAGCGGAACTACAGGCTCAGAGACCCAGTACTTC
clone size: once
D gene: .
V gene: TRBV6-5
J gene: TRBJ2-5

CDR3 protein: CASSLDRGDHSTDTQYF
CDR3 DNA: TGTGCCAGCAGCTTAGATCGGGGGGACCACTCCACAGATACGCAGTATTTT
clone size: few
D gene: TRBD2
V gene: TRBV13
J gene: TRBJ2-3

CDR3 protein: CASSWTGELYGYTF
CDR3 DNA: TGCGCCAGCAGCTGGACAGGGGAACTCTATGGCTACACCTTC
clone size: few
D gene: TRBD1
V gene: TRBV5-1
J gene: TRBJ1-2

CDR3 protein: CASSPLSSLQETQYF
CDR3 DNA: TGCGCCAGCAGCCCACTCTCCAGTTTACAAGAGACCCAGTACTTC
clone size: .
D gene: .
V gene: TRBV5-1
J gene: TRBJ2-5

CDR3 protein: CASSGGLASYNEQFF
CDR3 DNA: TGTGCCAGCAGCGGGGGACTAGCTTCCTACAATGAGCAGTTCTTC
clone size: .
D gene: TRBD2
V gene: TRBV7-2
J gene: TRBJ2-1

CDR3 protein: CASSTRGGQEQYF
CDR3 DNA: TGTGCCAGCAGTACCCGTGGTGGTCAGGAGCAGTACTTC
clone size: few
D gene: .
V gene: TRBV27
J gene: TRBJ2-7

CDR3 protein: CSVASGVGNEQFF
CDR3 DNA: TGCAGTGTTGCTAGCGGGGTGGGAAATGAGCAGTTCTTC
clone size: .
D gene: TRBD2
V gene: TRBV20-1
J gene: TRBJ2-1